The rows below give T cell receptor beta chains drawn from one sample of a study of blood T cells in healthy people across ages. A single record per CDR3 protein comes from TCRdb applying MiXCR to the 5' RACE reads. Among about 580,000 distinct CDR3 sequences listed, roughly 48% were seen once. Material for sequencing was blood. These receptors originate from a man older than 75 in good health. The CDR3 runs from the conserved cysteine through the conserved F or W. A D gene is named only where the DNA matches it firmly. Not every row has a clone size; where given, it reads once, few, many or a size class.

DNA: TGCGCCAGCAGCGCAGGTCCACAGGGATCCAAAAACATTCAGTACTTC; CDR3: CASSAGPQGSKNIQYF; V: TRBV5-1; D: NA; J: TRBJ2-4; size: NA
DNA: TGCAGTGCTAGAGCACTAGCGGGAGTCAATGAGCAGTTCTTC; CDR3: CSARALAGVNEQFF; V: TRBV20-1; D: TRBD2; J: TRBJ2-1; size: NA
DNA: TGTGCCAGCAGTTTAAGCAGGGAGAACTACGAGCAGTACTTC; CDR3: CASSLSRENYEQYF; V: TRBV28; D: NA; J: TRBJ2-7; size: few
DNA: TGTGCCAGCAGCTTGGGATTTAGCGGGGGTTATAATGAGCAGTTCTTC; CDR3: CASSLGFSGGYNEQFF; V: TRBV5-6; D: TRBD2; J: TRBJ2-1; size: few
DNA: TGCGCCAGCAGCCAAGGCGTCGCAGAAGGCGCCGGGGAGCTGTTTTTT; CDR3: CASSQGVAEGAGELFF; V: TRBV4-3; D: NA; J: TRBJ2-2; size: NA
DNA: TGTGCCAGCAGTCCGACAGGGGTGGGAAATCAGCCCCAGCATTTT; CDR3: CASSPTGVGNQPQHF; V: TRBV28; D: TRBD1; J: TRBJ1-5; size: few
DNA: TGCGCCAGCAGCCAAGATATCCAGGGGGCCTATGGCTACACCTTC; CDR3: CASSQDIQGAYGYTF; V: TRBV4-3; D: TRBD1; J: TRBJ1-2; size: NA
DNA: TGCAGTGCCTTTGGACTAGCGGGGGGTCCCGAGCAGTACTTC; CDR3: CSAFGLAGGPEQYF; V: TRBV20-1; D: TRBD2; J: TRBJ2-7; size: NA
DNA: TGTGCCAGCAGAGGGGTTGGCAATCAGCCCCAGCATTTT; CDR3: CASRGVGNQPQHF; V: TRBV28; D: NA; J: TRBJ1-5; size: NA
DNA: TGCCCCAAGCTAGAGGCACCTAGCTCCTACAATGAGCAGTTCTTC; CDR3: CPKLEAPSSYNEQFF; V: TRBV5-1; D: NA; J: TRBJ2-1; size: few
DNA: TGTGCCAGCAGCCCGGGACAGGGGGGCAACAATGAGCAGTTCTTC; CDR3: CASSPGQGGNNEQFF; V: TRBV5-1; D: TRBD1; J: TRBJ2-1; size: NA
DNA: TGTGCCAGCAGCGGAGCGATATCTAGCGGGAGTTTCCAAGAGACCCAGTACTTC; CDR3: CASSGAISSGSFQETQYF; V: TRBV9; D: TRBD2; J: TRBJ2-5; size: few